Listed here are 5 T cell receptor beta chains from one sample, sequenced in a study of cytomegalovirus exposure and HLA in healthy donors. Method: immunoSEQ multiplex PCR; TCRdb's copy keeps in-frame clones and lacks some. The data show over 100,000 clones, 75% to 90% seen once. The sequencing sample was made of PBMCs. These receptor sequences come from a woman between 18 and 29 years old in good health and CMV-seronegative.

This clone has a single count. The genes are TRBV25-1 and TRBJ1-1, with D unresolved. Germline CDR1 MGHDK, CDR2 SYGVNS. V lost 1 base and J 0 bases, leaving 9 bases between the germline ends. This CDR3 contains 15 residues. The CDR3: CASSEFLGMNTEAFF. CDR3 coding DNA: TGTGCCAGCAGTGAATTTTTGGGCATGAACACTGAAGCTTTCTTT. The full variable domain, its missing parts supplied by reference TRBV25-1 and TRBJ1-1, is EADIYQTPRYLVIGTGKKITLECSQTMGHDKMYWYQQDPGMELHLIHYSYGVNSTEKGDLSSESTVSRIRTEHFPLTLESARPSHTSQYLCASSEFLGMNTEAFFGQGTRLTVV.

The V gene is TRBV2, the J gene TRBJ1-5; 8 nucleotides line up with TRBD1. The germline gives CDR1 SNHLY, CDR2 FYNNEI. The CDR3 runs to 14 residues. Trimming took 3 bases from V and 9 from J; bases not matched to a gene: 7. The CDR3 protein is CASSDMDRALPQHF. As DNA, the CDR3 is TGTGCCAGCAGTGATATGGACAGGGCCCTGCCCCAGCATTTT.

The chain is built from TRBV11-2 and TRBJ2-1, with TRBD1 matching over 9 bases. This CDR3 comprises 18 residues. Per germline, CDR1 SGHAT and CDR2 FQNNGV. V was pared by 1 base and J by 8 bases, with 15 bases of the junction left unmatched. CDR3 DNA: TGTGCCAGCAGCTTAGGATTGGGACAGGGTAGGAGGGGCGATGAGCAGTTCTTC. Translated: CASSLGLGQGRRGDEQFF.

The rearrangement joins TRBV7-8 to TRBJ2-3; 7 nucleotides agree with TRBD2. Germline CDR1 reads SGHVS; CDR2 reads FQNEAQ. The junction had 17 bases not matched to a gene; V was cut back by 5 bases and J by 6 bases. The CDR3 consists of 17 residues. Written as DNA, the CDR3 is TGTGCCAGCAGCGCAAAGACGCTAGCGGTAGGTGCGGATACGCAGTATTTT. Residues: CASSAKTLAVGADTQYF.

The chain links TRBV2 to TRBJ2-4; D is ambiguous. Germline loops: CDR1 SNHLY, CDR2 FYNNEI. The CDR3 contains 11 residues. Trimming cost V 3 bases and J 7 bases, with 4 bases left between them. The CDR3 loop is CASSDGNIQYF. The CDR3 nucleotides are TGTGCCAGCAGTGACGGTAACATTCAGTACTTC. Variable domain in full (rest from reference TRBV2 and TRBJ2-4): EPEVTQTPSHQVTQMGQEVILRCVPISNHLYFYWYRQILGQKVEFLVSFYNNEISEKSEIFDDQFSVERPDGSNFTLKIRSTKLEDSAMYFCASSDGNIQYFGAGTRLSVL.